In its sample, the clone carrying this TCR beta chain was seen many times. What it binds is unknown. This sample's time point: longitudinal time-point 3. Using its own MiXCR run on the 5' RACE reads, TCRdb lists one record per CDR3 protein. This sample carries approximately 80,000 distinct CDR3 sequences, around 4.7% of them seen once, and the ten largest clones take over 5.5%. The sample is drawn from a study of neurological immune-mediated disorders. The study's findings and limits: One related-CDR3 cluster, found by phylogenetic grouping, held repertoires of 18 of 34 multiple sclerosis patients and is a possible signature.

The germline CDR1 and CDR2 sequences are SGDLS and YYNGEE. The CDR3 length is 14 residues. V was pared by 0 bases and J by 9 bases, with 13 bases between. V usage is TRBV9 and J usage is TRBJ1-5; D is uncertain. The clonotype comes from a woman aged 55-75 years with multiple sclerosis. Material for sequencing was PBMCs. CDR3 nucleotides: TGTGCCAGCAGCGTAGACCCAGACAAGTGGCCCCAGCATTTT. It codes for CASSVDPDKWPQHF.